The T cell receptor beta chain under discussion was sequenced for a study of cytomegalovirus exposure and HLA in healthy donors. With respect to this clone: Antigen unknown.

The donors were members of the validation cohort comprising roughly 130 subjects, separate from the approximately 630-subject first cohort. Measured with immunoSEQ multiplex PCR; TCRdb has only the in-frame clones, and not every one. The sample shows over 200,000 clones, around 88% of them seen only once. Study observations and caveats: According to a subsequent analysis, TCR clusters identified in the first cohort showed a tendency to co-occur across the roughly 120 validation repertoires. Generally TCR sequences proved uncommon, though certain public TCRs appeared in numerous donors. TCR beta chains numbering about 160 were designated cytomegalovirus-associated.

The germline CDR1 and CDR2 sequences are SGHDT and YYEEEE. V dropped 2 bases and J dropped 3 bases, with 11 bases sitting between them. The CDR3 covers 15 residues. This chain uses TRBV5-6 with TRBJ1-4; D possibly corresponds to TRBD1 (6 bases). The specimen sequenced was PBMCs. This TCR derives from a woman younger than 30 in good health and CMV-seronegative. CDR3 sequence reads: CASSFTGRPNEKLFF. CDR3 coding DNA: TGTGCCAGCAGCTTCACAGGGCGTCCTAATGAAAAACTGTTTTTT.